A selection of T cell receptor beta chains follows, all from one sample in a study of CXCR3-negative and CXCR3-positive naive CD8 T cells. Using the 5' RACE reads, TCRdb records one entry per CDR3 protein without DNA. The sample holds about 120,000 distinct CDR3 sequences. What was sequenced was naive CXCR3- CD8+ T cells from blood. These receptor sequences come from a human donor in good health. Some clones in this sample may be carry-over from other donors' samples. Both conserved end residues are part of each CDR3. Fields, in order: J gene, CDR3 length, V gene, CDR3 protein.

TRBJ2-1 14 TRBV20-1 CSANPTSSYNEQFF
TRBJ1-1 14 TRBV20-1 CSARGTGGDTEAFF
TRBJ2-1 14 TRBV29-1 CSVEGEGTYNEQFF
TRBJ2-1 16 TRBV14 CASSQEIAIQYNEQFF
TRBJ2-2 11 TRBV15 CATSNGREMFF
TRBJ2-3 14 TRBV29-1 CSVEVAGDGETQYF
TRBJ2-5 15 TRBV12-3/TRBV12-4 CASSLTRRVGETQYF
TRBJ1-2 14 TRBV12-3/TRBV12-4 CASSFEVSGYGYTF
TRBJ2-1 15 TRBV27 CASSYAGGGYNEQFF
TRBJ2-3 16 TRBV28 CASSFPSAGGTDTQYF
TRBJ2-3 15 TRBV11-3 CASSIRTGGEDTQYF
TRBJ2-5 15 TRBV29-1 CSAVWGIEGGETQYF
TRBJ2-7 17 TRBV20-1 CSAISRGLAGVRREQYF
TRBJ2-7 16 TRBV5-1 CASSLGSGRGPYEQYF
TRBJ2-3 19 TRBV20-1 CSAEPTRLAGGAHTDTQYF
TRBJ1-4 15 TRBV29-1 CSVQRESATNEKLFF
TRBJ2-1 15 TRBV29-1 CSVKDGMGSYNEQFF
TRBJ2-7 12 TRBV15 CATSREGAEQYF
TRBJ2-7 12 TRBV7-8 CASSLAGGEEYF
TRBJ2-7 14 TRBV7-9 CASSLAGNSYEQYF
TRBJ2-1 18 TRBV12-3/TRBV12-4 CASSLLRQTVRSYNEQFF
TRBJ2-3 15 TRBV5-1 CASSLGFSGADTQYF
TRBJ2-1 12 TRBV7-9 CASGGRYNEQFF
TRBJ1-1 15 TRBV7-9 CASSPGTGMGTKAFF
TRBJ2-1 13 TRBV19 CASSRDYYNEQFF
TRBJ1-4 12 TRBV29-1 CSAQTMDEKLFF
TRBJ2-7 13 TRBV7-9 CASSLATVSEQYF
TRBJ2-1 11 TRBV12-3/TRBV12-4 CASSLSNEQFF
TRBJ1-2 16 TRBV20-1 CSAPSENDNANYGYTF
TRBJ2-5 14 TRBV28 CASSLRSEQETQYF
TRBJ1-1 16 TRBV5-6 CASSQDGQGWNTEAFF
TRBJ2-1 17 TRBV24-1 CATSDLGYRGGYNEQFF
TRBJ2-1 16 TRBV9 CASSVSWGLGSNEQFF
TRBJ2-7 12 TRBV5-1 CATGDRDGEQYF
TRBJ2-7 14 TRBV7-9 CASTPEGVPYEQYF
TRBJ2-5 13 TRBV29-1 CSVAEGGRETQYF
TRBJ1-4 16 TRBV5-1 CASSLEYAGINEKLFF
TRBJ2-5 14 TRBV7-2 CASTDRARSGTQYF
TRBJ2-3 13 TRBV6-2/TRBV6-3 CASTSGFGDTQYF
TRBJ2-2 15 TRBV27 CASSLYLVESGELFF
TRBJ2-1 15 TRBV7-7 CASSPAQSSYNEQFF
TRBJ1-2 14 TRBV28 CASTLTTGYYGYTF
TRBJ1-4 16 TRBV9 CASSVTGQPPNEKLFF
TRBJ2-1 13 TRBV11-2 CASSLGRYNEQFF
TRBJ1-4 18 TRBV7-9 CASSLLGLGTSSNEKLFF
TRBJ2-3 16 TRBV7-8 CASSLDGLGVPDTQYF
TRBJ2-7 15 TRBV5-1 CASSPTRTGSYEQYF
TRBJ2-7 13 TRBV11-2 CASSPGLVYEQYF
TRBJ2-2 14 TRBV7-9 CASSSGRITGELFF
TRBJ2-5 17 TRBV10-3 CAISESSFVDRAAPQYF